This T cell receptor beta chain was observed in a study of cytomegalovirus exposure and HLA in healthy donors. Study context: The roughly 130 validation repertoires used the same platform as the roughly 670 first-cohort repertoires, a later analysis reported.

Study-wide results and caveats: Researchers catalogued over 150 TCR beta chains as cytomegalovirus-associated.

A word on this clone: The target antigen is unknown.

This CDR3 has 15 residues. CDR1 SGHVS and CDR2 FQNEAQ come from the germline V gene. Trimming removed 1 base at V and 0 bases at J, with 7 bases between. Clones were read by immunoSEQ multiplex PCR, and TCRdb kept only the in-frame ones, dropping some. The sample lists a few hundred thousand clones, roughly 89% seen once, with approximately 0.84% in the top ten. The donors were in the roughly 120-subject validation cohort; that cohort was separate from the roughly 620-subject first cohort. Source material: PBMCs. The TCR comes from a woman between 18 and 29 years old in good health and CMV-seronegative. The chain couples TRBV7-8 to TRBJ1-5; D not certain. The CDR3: CASSLGRHSNQPQHF. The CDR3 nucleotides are TGTGCCAGCAGCTTAGGCAGGCATAGCAATCAGCCCCAGCATTTT.